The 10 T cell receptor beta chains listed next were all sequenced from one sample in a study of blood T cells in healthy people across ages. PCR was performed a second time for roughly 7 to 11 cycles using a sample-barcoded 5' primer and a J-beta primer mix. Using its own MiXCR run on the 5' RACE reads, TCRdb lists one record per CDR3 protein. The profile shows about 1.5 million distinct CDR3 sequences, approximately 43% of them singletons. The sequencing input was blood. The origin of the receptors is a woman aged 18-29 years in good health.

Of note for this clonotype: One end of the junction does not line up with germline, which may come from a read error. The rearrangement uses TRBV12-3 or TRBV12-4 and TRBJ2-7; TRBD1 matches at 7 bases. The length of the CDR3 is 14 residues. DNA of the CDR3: TGTGCCGGCAGTTTAGGAGACAGGGACTACGAGCAGTACTTC. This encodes CAGSLGDRDYEQYF.

The CDR3 protein is CASSLRLASTSSYEQYF. The CDR3 nucleotides read TGTGCCAGCAGTTTGAGGCTAGCGTCTACCAGCTCCTACGAGCAGTACTTC. The chain couples TRBV28 to TRBJ2-7; maybe TRBD2 (6 bases). Per germline, CDR1 MDHEN and CDR2 SYDVKM. Between the trimmed V and J ends, which lost 3 bases and 0 bases, there was a span of 18 bases. This CDR3 contains 17 residues.

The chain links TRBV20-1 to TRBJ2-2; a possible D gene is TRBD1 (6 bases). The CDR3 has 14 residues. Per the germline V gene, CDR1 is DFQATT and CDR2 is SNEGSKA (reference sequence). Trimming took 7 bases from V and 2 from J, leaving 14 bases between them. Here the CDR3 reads CSGIRDINTGELFF. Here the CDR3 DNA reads TGCAGTGGAATCCGGGACATAAACACCGGGGAGCTGTTTTTT.

The CDR3 DNA is TGTGCCAGCAGCCACGGACTGGGGGCCCAGTACTTC. Protein product: CASSHGLGAQYF. The V and J genes are TRBV7-2 and TRBJ2-5, with D possibly being TRBD1 or TRBD2 (5 bases each). CDR3 size: 12 residues. V dropped 5 bases and J dropped 9 bases, with 13 bases sitting between them. Germline V gene sequence: CDR1 SGHTA, CDR2 FQGNSA.

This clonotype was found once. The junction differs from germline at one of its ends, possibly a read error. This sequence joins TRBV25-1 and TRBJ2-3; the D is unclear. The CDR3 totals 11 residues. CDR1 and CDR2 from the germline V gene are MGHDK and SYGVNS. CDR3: CANSARDTQYF. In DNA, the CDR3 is TGTGCCAACAGTGCCAGAGATACGCAGTATTTT.

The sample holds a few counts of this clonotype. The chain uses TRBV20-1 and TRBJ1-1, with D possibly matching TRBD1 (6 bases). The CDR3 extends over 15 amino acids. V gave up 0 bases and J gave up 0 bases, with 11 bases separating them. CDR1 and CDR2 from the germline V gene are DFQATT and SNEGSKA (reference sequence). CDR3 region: CSARDPGHMNTEAFF. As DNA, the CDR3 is TGCAGTGCTAGAGACCCGGGACACATGAACACTGAAGCTTTCTTT.

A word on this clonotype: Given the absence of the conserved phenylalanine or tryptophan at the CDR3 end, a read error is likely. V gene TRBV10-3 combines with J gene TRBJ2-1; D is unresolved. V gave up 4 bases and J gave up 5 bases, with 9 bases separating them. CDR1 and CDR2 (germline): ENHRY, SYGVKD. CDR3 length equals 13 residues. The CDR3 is CAISVKDDNEQFL. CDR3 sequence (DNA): TGTGCCATCAGTGTTAAGGACGACAATGAGCAGTTCTTA.

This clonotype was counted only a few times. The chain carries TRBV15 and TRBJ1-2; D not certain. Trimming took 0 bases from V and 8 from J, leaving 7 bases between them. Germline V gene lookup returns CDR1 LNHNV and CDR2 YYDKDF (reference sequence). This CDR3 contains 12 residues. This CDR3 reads CATSRDAGGYTF. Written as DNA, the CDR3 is TGTGCCACCAGCAGAGATGCAGGAGGCTACACCTTC.

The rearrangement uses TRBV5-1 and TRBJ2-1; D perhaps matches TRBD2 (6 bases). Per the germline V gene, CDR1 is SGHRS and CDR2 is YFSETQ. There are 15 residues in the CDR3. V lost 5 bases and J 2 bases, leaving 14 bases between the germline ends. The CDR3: CASSGGGFTYNEQFF. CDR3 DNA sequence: TGCGCCAGCAGTGGTGGAGGGTTTACCTACAATGAGCAGTTCTTC.

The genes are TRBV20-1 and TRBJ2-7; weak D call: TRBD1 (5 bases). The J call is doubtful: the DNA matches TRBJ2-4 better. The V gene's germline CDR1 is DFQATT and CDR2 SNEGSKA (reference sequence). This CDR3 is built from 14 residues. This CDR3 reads CSANQDTLRNIQYF. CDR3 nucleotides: TGCAGTGCTAATCAGGACACTCTCCGAAACATTCAGTACTTC.